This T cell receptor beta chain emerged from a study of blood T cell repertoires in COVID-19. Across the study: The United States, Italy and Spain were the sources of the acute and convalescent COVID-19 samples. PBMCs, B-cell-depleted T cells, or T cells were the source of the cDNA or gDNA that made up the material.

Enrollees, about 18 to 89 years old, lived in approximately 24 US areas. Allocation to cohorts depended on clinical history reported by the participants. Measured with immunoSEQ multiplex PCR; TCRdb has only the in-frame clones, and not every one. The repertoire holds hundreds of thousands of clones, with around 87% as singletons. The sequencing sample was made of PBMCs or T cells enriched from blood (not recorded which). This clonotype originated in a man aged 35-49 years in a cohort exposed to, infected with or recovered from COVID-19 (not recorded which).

CDR3 region: CARSFGQGLDEQYF. The CDR3 DNA sequence: TGTGCCAGAAGCTTCGGACAGGGATTGGATGAGCAGTACTTC. The V call is TRBV5-3, the J call TRBJ2-7, with 8 bases aligning to TRBD1. TRBV5-3 is recorded as an ORF, its role being uncertain. The ends lost 2 bases at V and 7 bases at J; junction bases unmatched: 8. This CDR3 is built from 14 residues.